These 24 T cell receptor beta chains were all obtained from the same sample, sequenced in a study of post-analysis software for immune sequencing data. Study outcomes and limitations: Elevated frequency relative to controls characterized four to six TRBV segments in patients, TRBV5-6, TRBV5-1 and TRBV20-1 among them.

TCR beta cDNA libraries included unique molecular identifiers. A single record per CDR3 protein comes from TCRdb applying MiXCR to the PCR reads. Of approximately 460,000 distinct CDR3 sequences listed, over 35% are singletons. These receptors lack a known antigen. The sequenced sample was blood. All receptors derive from a girl aged 10-17 years with multiple sclerosis.

The rearrangement links TRBV18 to TRBJ2-7; 9 bases align to TRBD1. CDR1 KGHSH and CDR2 LQKENI come from the germline V gene. Unmatched junction bases numbered 7, after V lost 3 bases and J lost 1 base. The CDR3 covers 16 residues. The CDR3 loop is CASSPITGTGSYEQYF. CDR3 in DNA: TGTGCCAGCTCACCCATAACCGGGACAGGGTCCTACGAGCAGTACTTC.

J is TRBJ2-7 and V is TRBV7-2; D not resolved. The CDR3 is 14 amino acids. The ends were cut back, 5 bases at V and 2 bases at J, with 13 bases in the middle. Germline values: CDR1 SGHTA, CDR2 FQGNSA. CDR3 protein: CASSRSAPTYEQYF. As DNA, the CDR3 is TGTGCCAGCAGCCGGAGTGCCCCGACCTACGAGCAGTACTTC. The complete variable domain, with remaining parts taken from reference TRBV7-2 and TRBJ2-7, reads GAGVSQSPSNKVTEKGKDVELRCDPISGHTALYWYRQSLGQGLEFLIYFQGNSAPDKSGLPSDRFSAERTGGSVSTLTIQRTQQEDSAVYLCASSRSAPTYEQYFGPGTRLTVT.

This clonotype occurred a few times. CDR3 residues: CASSSPGAYRVHEQYF. CDR3 DNA: TGTGCCAGCAGCTCCCCGGGGGCGTACCGCGTCCACGAGCAGTACTTC. The chain recombines TRBV7-9 with TRBJ2-7, with D perhaps assigned TRBD1 or TRBD2 (6 bases each). CDR1 is SEHNR and CDR2 is FQNEAQ in the germline V gene (reference sequence). This CDR3 region has 16 residues. Deletions cut 4 bases from V and 5 bases from J, with 21 bases between.

The rearrangement joins TRBV7-2 to TRBJ2-3, with 8 bases that match TRBD1. J gave up 2 bases and V 3 bases, and 13 bases lay outside the gene matches. This CDR3 has 18 residues. Germline values: CDR1 SGHTA, CDR2 FQGNSA. Written as DNA, the CDR3 is TGTGCCAGCAGCTTTTCACGACGTGACAGGGGACCCACAGATACGCAGTATTTT. Its protein is CASSFSRRDRGPTDTQYF. The complete variable domain, with remaining parts taken from reference TRBV7-2 and TRBJ2-3, reads GAGVSQSPSNKVTEKGKDVELRCDPISGHTALYWYRQSLGQGLEFLIYFQGNSAPDKSGLPSDRFSAERTGGSVSTLTIQRTQQEDSAVYLCASSFSRRDRGPTDTQYFGPGTRLTVL.

This CDR3 is CASSPTPGPLRNTEAFF. The CDR3 DNA sequence: TGTGCCAGCAGTCCTACCCCTGGACCGCTCAGGAACACTGAAGCTTTCTTT. The chain employs TRBV27 and TRBJ1-1; no firm D call. Germline lookup yields CDR1 MNHEY and CDR2 SMNVEV (reference sequence). Trimming cost V 5 bases and J 1 base, with 20 bases left between them. This CDR3 has 17 amino acids.

This clonotype was observed a few times. V usage is TRBV12-3 or TRBV12-4 and J usage is TRBJ2-4; the match to TRBD1 covers 8 bases. The CDR3 totals 17 residues. The V and J ends lost 2 bases and 2 bases, in that order; junction bases with no gene match: 8. DNA for the CDR3: TGTGCCAGCAGTTTAACCCTACAGGGGGTGACCAAAAACATTCAGTACTTC. Amino acids: CASSLTLQGVTKNIQYF.

The J gene is TRBJ2-1, the V gene TRBV7-9; 11 bases align to TRBD2. Looked up from germline, CDR1 is SEHNR and CDR2 is FQNEAQ (reference sequence). CDR3 length: 17 amino acids. V lost 0 bases to trimming and J lost 4 bases; unmatched junction nucleotides: 5. The DNA of the CDR3 is TGTGCCAGCAGCTTAGCGCGACTAGCGGGACGGTACAATGAGCAGTTCTTC. This gives the protein CASSLARLAGRYNEQFF. The variable domain in full, with the rest retrieved from reference TRBV7-9 and TRBJ2-1, is DTGVSQNPRHKITKRGQNVTFRCDPISEHNRLYWYRQTLGQGPEFLTYFQNEAQLEKSRLLSDRFSAERPKGSFSTLEIQRTEQGDSAMYLCASSLARLAGRYNEQFFGPGTRLTVL.

The chain uses TRBV6-2 or TRBV6-3 and TRBJ2-5, with D possibly being TRBD1 or TRBD2 (5 bases each). Looked up from germline, CDR1 is MNHEY and CDR2 is SVGEGT. The CDR3 has 18 residues. Trimming pared 5 bases from V and 11 bases from J, leaving 33 bases between. In nucleotides, the CDR3 is TGTGCCAGCAGTCGTCGGGACCATAGCGCTACGTTGGACAATGAGCAGTACTTC. Its protein is CASSRRDHSATLDNEQYF.

This clonotype has just one count. For the CDR3, the DNA is TGCGCCAGCACGGGGGGACTAGCGGGAGGGGAAGAGGACAATGAGCAGTTCTTC. Translation: CASTGGLAGGEEDNEQFF. This chain links TRBV5-1 with TRBJ2-1; 16 bases are shared with TRBD2. J was trimmed by 5 bases and V by 6 bases; bases with no gene match: 11. The CDR3 length is 18 residues. In germline, CDR1 is SGHRS, CDR2 YFSETQ.

The rearrangement uses TRBV7-9 and TRBJ2-1, with 9 bases matching TRBD1. CDR1 SEHNR and CDR2 FQNEAQ come from the germline V gene (reference sequence). V lost 5 bases to trimming and J lost 8 bases; unmatched junction nucleotides: 10. The CDR3 runs 15 residues. The CDR3 loop reads CASSAVGTGGDEQFF. The CDR3 DNA is TGTGCCAGCAGCGCAGTAGGTACAGGGGGCGATGAGCAGTTCTTC.

The chain joins TRBV20-1 to TRBJ2-3, with 10 bases lining up with TRBD2. The V gene's germline CDR1 is DFQATT and CDR2 SNEGSKA (reference sequence). J was trimmed by 4 bases and V by 3 bases; bases with no gene match: 7. CDR3 length: 15 residues. This chain's CDR3 is CSASLEREGPDTQYF. For the CDR3, the DNA is TGCAGTGCTAGTTTGGAGCGGGAGGGCCCAGATACGCAGTATTTT.

The rearrangement links TRBV5-1 to TRBJ1-1, with a weak D call TRBD1 (6 bases). CDR1 and CDR2 (germline): SGHRS, YFSETQ. V was clipped by 4 bases and J by 0 bases, with 19 bases between them. CDR3 size: 17 residues. CDR3 sequence (DNA): TGCGCCAGCAGCGCGGTCCGCACCGGGACACTGAACACTGAAGCTTTCTTT. This gives the protein CASSAVRTGTLNTEAFF. Full variable domain (missing parts from reference TRBV5-1 and TRBJ1-1): KAGVTQTPRYLIKTRGQQVTLSCSPISGHRSVSWYQQTPGQGLQFLFEYFSETQRNKGNFPGRFSGRQFSNSRSEMNVSTLELGDSALYLCASSAVRTGTLNTEAFFGQGTRLTVV.

Turning to this clonotype: One end of the junction fails to match germline, which may point to a read error. This chain links TRBV12-3 or TRBV12-4 with TRBJ2-1, with D possibly matching TRBD2 (6 bases). CDR3 length: 15 residues. The CDR3 DNA reads as TGTGCCAACAGTTTAGCCCGGCCAGGAGGGGATGAGCAGTTCTTC. This codes for CANSLARPGGDEQFF.

The gene calls are TRBV21-1 and TRBJ2-3; the listed D gene, TRBD2, was not tested against the DNA. TRBV21-1 is a documented pseudogene. This CDR3 spans 18 amino acids. CDR3 sequence (DNA): TGTGCCAGCAGCAAAAAAGCAAGCTTGAGCTCCCACACAGATACGCAGTATTTT. Translated: CASSKKASLSSHTDTQYF.

The chain is built from TRBV28 and TRBJ2-7, with 14 bases that match TRBD2. Germline CDR1 reads MDHEN; CDR2 reads SYDVKM. The CDR3 is 15 amino acids. V shed 5 bases and J 7 bases; nucleotides not matched to a gene: 7. The CDR3 reads CASSPPGLAGDEQYF. The CDR3 bases are TGTGCCAGCAGTCCACCGGGACTAGCGGGAGATGAGCAGTACTTC.

This chain connects TRBV4-1 to TRBJ1-3; D gene uncertain. The CDR3 has 13 residues. Between the trimmed V and J ends, which lost 4 bases and 0 bases, there was a span of 4 bases. Per germline, CDR1 MGHRA and CDR2 YSYEKL. The CDR3 is CASSPPSGNTIYF. CDR3 in DNA: TGCGCCAGCAGCCCCCCCTCTGGAAACACCATATATTTT.

The chain has TRBV20-1 and TRBJ2-5; no definite D call. The DNA end favors TRBJ2-1, so the J call may be wrong. The CDR3 runs 12 residues. The germline gives CDR1 DFQATT, CDR2 SNEGSKA (reference sequence). CDR3 residues: CSASRSQETQFF. The CDR3 region has the DNA TGCAGTGCTAGCCGGTCGCAAGAGACCCAGTTCTTC.

This clonotype appeared a few times. The chain has TRBV27 and TRBJ2-7; 8 bases are a match to TRBD2. Germline-derived CDR1 and CDR2 are MNHEY and SMNVEV (reference sequence). Unmatched junction bases numbered 3, after V lost 2 bases and J lost 3 bases. The CDR3 has 14 residues. Written as DNA, the CDR3 is TGTGCCAGCAGTTTAGGACTAGCTTTCTACGAGCAGTACTTC. This encodes CASSLGLAFYEQYF.

J is TRBJ2-7 and V is TRBV28; 7 positions match TRBD1. The CDR3 runs to 13 residues. The germline gives CDR1 MDHEN, CDR2 SYDVKM. J lost 2 bases, V lost 10 bases, and 8 bases had no gene match. This CDR3 is CATHRGPPYEQYF. The CDR3 DNA is TGTGCCACACACAGGGGCCCACCCTACGAGCAGTACTTC.

This clonotype was seen a handful of times. This chain uses TRBV4-3 with TRBJ2-3; 10 positions match TRBD2. The J segment lost 1 base and the V segment lost 2 bases, leaving 3 bases of the junction unmatched. This CDR3 contains 16 residues. From germline, CDR1 is LGHNA and CDR2 YSLEER. DNA for the CDR3: TGCGCCAGCAGCCAATCCGGGACTAGCGGCACAGATACGCAGTATTTT. Translation gives CASSQSGTSGTDTQYF.

This clonotype was found a few times. The CDR3 sequence is CSARLSTVTYEQYF. CDR3 bases: TGCAGTGCTAGATTATCTACGGTAACCTACGAGCAGTACTTC. The chain couples TRBV20-1 to TRBJ2-7; D not resolved. V gave up 2 bases and J gave up 2 bases, with 13 bases separating them. The CDR3 runs 14 residues. Germline V gene lookup returns CDR1 DFQATT and CDR2 SNEGSKA (reference sequence).

The chain links TRBV7-9 to TRBJ2-7; 10 bases fit TRBD2. The CDR3 loop spans 13 amino acids. Germline V lookup: CDR1 SEHNR, CDR2 FQNEAQ (reference sequence). The J segment lost 7 bases and the V segment lost 5 bases, leaving 5 bases of the junction unmatched. DNA of the CDR3: TGTGCCAGCAGCCAGGGACTAGCGAGGGAGCAGTACTTC. Translation gives CASSQGLAREQYF.

J is TRBJ2-7 and V is TRBV6-4; possibly TRBD1 for D (6 bases). CDR3 size: 14 residues. Germline V gives CDR1 MRHNA, CDR2 SNTAGT. Trimming shortened V by 3 bases and J by 10 bases, and 19 bases separated the two germline ends. The CDR3 DNA reads as TGTGCCAGCAGTGAGACCCGGGACACACGTACCCAGTACTTC. It codes for CASSETRDTRTQYF.

This clonotype has a handful of counts. This chain's CDR3 is CASSLTSGPYNEQFF. CDR3 sequence (DNA): TGTGCCAGCAGTTTAACTAGCGGACCTTACAATGAGCAGTTCTTC. The J gene is TRBJ2-1, the V gene TRBV12-3 or TRBV12-4, with TRBD2 identical over 8 bases. The ends lost 2 bases at V and 4 bases at J; junction bases unmatched: 4. This CDR3 is built from 15 residues.